What follows describes a single TCR beta chain. The data belong to a study of OX40 agonist ivuxolimab in advanced cancers. Study background: Three individuals attained partial responses, comprising one hepatocellular carcinoma case and two cutaneous melanoma cases.

The CDR3 is 16 amino acids. The germline V gene has CDR1 SGHTS and CDR2 YDEGEE. V lost 0 bases, J lost 5 bases, and 17 bases lay in between. Measured with immunoSEQ multiplex PCR; TCRdb has only the in-frame clones, and not every one. The sample includes about 77,000 clones, nearly 90% seen only once; the top ten take around 2.4%. The sequence came from an adult with an advanced solid tumor such as melanoma, head and neck, liver or kidney cancer. V and J are TRBV5-8 and TRBJ2-5; D possibly uses TRBD1 or TRBD2 (6 bases each). The material was CD4+ or CD8+ T cells sorted from blood, obtained in a trial of the OX40 agonist ivuxolimab. This chain's CDR3 is CASSLDPSGADETQYF. In DNA form, the CDR3 reads TGTGCCAGCAGCTTGGACCCCTCGGGGGCCGATGAGACCCAGTACTTC.